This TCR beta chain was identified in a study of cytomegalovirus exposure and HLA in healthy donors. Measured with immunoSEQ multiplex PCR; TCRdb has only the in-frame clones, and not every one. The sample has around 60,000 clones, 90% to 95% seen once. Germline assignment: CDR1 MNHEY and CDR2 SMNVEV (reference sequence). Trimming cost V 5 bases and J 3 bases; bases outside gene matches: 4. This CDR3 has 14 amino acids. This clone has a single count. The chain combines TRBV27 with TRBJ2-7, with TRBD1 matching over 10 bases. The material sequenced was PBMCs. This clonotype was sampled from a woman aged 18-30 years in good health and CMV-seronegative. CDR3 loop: CASSPGTGDYEQYF. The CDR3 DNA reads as TGTGCCAGCAGTCCGGGGACAGGGGACTACGAGCAGTACTTC.